Following are 25 T cell receptor beta chains from one sample sequenced in a study of blood T cells in healthy people across ages. A sample-barcoded 5' primer and a J-beta primer mix were used in a second PCR of roughly 6 to 11 cycles. MiXCR was run by TCRdb on the 5' RACE reads, yielding one entry per CDR3 protein. The top ten hold about 30% of the sample, which has 700,000 or so distinct CDR3 sequences, 40% to 45% seen once. The sample was blood. Every receptor here comes from a man older than 75 in good health.

The chain employs TRBV5-1 and TRBJ2-5; D possibly uses TRBD1 or TRBD2 (7 bases each). Germline CDR1 and CDR2: SGHRS and YFSETQ. CDR3 length: 15 residues. V was pared by 3 bases and J by 1 base, with 13 bases between. The CDR3 region is CASSWGGQPQETQYF. In DNA form, the CDR3 reads TGCGCCAGCAGCTGGGGGGGACAGCCCCAAGAGACCCAGTACTTC. The whole variable domain, remainder taken from reference TRBV5-1 and TRBJ2-5, is KAGVTQTPRYLIKTRGQQVTLSCSPISGHRSVSWYQQTPGQGLQFLFEYFSETQRNKGNFPGRFSGRQFSNSRSEMNVSTLELGDSALYLCASSWGGQPQETQYFGPGTRLLVL.

The rearrangement uses TRBV28 and TRBJ2-6; D may be TRBD1 (5 bases). V dropped 4 bases and J dropped 1 base, with 11 bases sitting between them. The V gene's germline CDR1 is MDHEN and CDR2 SYDVKM. The CDR3 is made up of 16 amino acids. In nucleotides, the CDR3 is TGTGCCAGCAGTTCCCCGACAGAGTCTGGGGCCAACGTCCTGACTTTC. It yields the protein CASSSPTESGANVLTF.

A few counts support this clonotype. This sequence joins TRBV7-9 and TRBJ1-1, with TRBD1 as a possible D gene (6 bases). The germline gives CDR1 SEHNR, CDR2 FQNEAQ (reference sequence). There are 16 residues in the CDR3. Between the trimmed V and J ends, which lost 6 bases and 6 bases, there was a span of 23 bases. CDR3 bases: TGTGCCAGCAGTCCAATTACAGGGAATCTAAGGGCTGAAGCTTTCTTT. Translation: CASSPITGNLRAEAFF.

Note on this clonotype: The junction does not match germline at one end; this may be a read error. The chain carries TRBV7-2 and TRBJ1-4; D is undetermined. The CDR3 sequence is 16 residues long. Germline V CDR1 and CDR2: SGHTA, FQGNSA. CDR3 region: CASSLVAVSTNEELFF. The CDR3 region has the DNA TGTGCCAGCAGCTTAGTGGCAGTATCAACTAATGAAGAACTGTTTTTT.

Turning to this clonotype: An end of the junction differs from the germline gene, which may be a read error. The CDR3 sequence: CASSLVTGGSTDTRYF. DNA of the CDR3: TGCGCCAGCAGCTTGGTGACAGGGGGCAGCACAGATACGCGGTATTTT. This chain uses TRBV5-1 with TRBJ2-3; TRBD1 matches at 10 bases. Germline V gives CDR1 SGHRS, CDR2 YFSETQ. This CDR3 comprises 16 residues.

The rearrangement uses TRBV20-1 and TRBJ2-2; 10 bases line up with TRBD2. Per the germline V gene, CDR1 is DFQATT and CDR2 is SNEGSKA (reference sequence). V lost 4 bases, J lost 6 bases, and 2 bases stayed unmatched. This CDR3 is built from 13 residues. The DNA of the CDR3 is TGCAGTGCTATAGGGACTAGCGCCGGGGAGCTGTTTTTT. It is translated as CSAIGTSAGELFF.

As to this clonotype: A much larger clone lies one base from this, so it may be a read error. V gene TRBV20-1 combines with J gene TRBJ2-3, with 8 nucleotides matching TRBD2. The CDR3 is made up of 16 amino acids. CDR1 is DFQATT, CDR2 SNEGSKA, per germline (reference sequence). The CDR3 coding sequence is TGCGGTGCCCCGCCTCGACTAGCGCCATCCACAGATACGCAGTATTTT. Translated, it gives CGAPPRLAPSTDTQYF.

The chain carries TRBV7-2 and TRBJ1-2, with D unresolved. Trimming left V 4 bases short and J 10 bases short, with 19 bases between. The length of the CDR3 is 14 residues. Germline CDR1 is SGHTA and CDR2 is FQGNSA. The CDR3 region is CASSSSSADFHYTF. CDR3 nucleotides: TGTGCCAGCAGCTCCTCGAGCGCGGATTTCCACTACACCTTC.

This clonotype showed up just once. This rearrangement joins TRBV10-1 to TRBJ2-7; a possible D gene is TRBD1 (7 bases). Germline CDR1 and CDR2: WNHNN and SYGVQD (reference sequence). Between the trimmed V and J ends, which lost 4 bases and 0 bases, there was a span of 10 bases. This CDR3 has 14 residues. This CDR3 is CASSGRDSSYEQYF. CDR3 coding DNA: TGCGCCAGCAGTGGGCGGGACAGCTCCTACGAGCAGTACTTC.

This clonotype has only a few counts. The junction does not match germline at one end; this may be a read error. DNA of the CDR3: TGTGCCAGCAGTGACTCGACTAGCGGGTACAATGAGCGGTTCTTC. Its translation: CASSDSTSGYNERFF. This chain links TRBV6-4 with TRBJ2-1; TRBD2 aligns across 10 bases. CDR3 length equals 15 residues. Germline CDR1 and CDR2: MRHNA and SNTAGT.

The J gene is TRBJ2-7, the V gene TRBV5-1, with 8 bases fitting TRBD1. The length of the CDR3 is 15 residues. Germline CDR1 SGHRS, CDR2 YFSETQ. The V gene end was trimmed by 6 bases and the J gene end by 6 bases; junction bases not matched to a gene: 14. The CDR3 DNA reads TGCGCCAGCACTACGGGACAGGCAGGGTACGGCGAGCAGTACTTC. Translation: CASTTGQAGYGEQYF. Full variable domain (rest looked up from reference TRBV5-1 and TRBJ2-7): KAGVTQTPRYLIKTRGQQVTLSCSPISGHRSVSWYQQTPGQGLQFLFEYFSETQRNKGNFPGRFSGRQFSNSRSEMNVSTLELGDSALYLCASTTGQAGYGEQYFGPGTRLTVT.

This CDR3 is CASSQDGAGIIPDTQYF. CDR3 bases: TGTGCCAGCAGCCAAGATGGGGCAGGGATCATCCCAGATACGCAGTATTTT. The chain recombines TRBV4-2 with TRBJ2-3; D possibly corresponds to TRBD1 (5 bases). CDR1 is LGHNA, CDR2 YNFKEQ, per germline. The CDR3 sequence is 17 residues long. Trimming left V 0 bases short and J 4 bases short, with 17 bases between.

This clonotype was seen more than once but under ten times. CDR3 residues: CASSHDSGRGETQYF. The CDR3 bases are TGTGCCAGCAGCCACGATAGCGGGAGGGGAGAGACCCAGTACTTC. This rearrangement joins TRBV7-2 to TRBJ2-5; 11 bases line up with TRBD2. The trim removed 5 bases at V and 4 bases at J, leaving 6 bases unmatched. The CDR3 length is 15 residues. Germline assignment: CDR1 SGHTA and CDR2 FQGNSA. Complete variable domain (other parts from reference TRBV7-2 and TRBJ2-5): GAGVSQSPSNKVTEKGKDVELRCDPISGHTALYWYRQSLGQGLEFLIYFQGNSAPDKSGLPSDRFSAERTGGSVSTLTIQRTQQEDSAVYLCASSHDSGRGETQYFGPGTRLLVL.

The chain uses TRBV28 and TRBJ1-5; no clear D gene. The V gene lost 5 bases and the J gene lost 6 bases, with 14 bases spanning the gap. Per the germline V gene, CDR1 is MDHEN and CDR2 is SYDVKM. This CDR3 contains 14 residues. The CDR3 nucleotides read TGTGCCAGCAGTACACACCCCGGTGGTCAGCCCCAGCATTTT. Translation: CASSTHPGGQPQHF.

The chain carries TRBV2 and TRBJ2-1, with D tentatively TRBD1 (6 bases). There are 12 residues in the CDR3. Trimming took off 6 bases at V and 10 bases at J, with 13 bases between the two ends. Looked up from germline, CDR1 is SNHLY and CDR2 is FYNNEI. The CDR3 protein is CASRDRIGEQFF. CDR3 coding DNA: TGTGCCAGCAGAGACAGGATTGGAGAGCAGTTCTTC.

This chain connects TRBV7-9 to TRBJ1-2, with D perhaps TRBD1 (6 bases). Deletions cut 3 bases from V and 8 bases from J, with 16 bases between. This CDR3 contains 14 residues. Germline V lookup: CDR1 SEHNR, CDR2 FQNEAQ (reference sequence). CDR3 protein: CASSLLVGANGYTF. The CDR3 DNA reads TGTGCCAGCAGCTTGCTCGTGGGGGCGAACGGCTACACCTTC. The whole variable domain, filled in from reference TRBV7-9 and TRBJ1-2, reads DTGVSQNPRHKITKRGQNVTFRCDPISEHNRLYWYRQTLGQGPEFLTYFQNEAQLEKSRLLSDRFSAERPKGSFSTLEIQRTEQGDSAMYLCASSLLVGANGYTFGSGTRLTVV.

This clonotype was picked up a small number of times. The CDR3: CASSQGKPGQGHNEQFF. CDR3 nucleotides: TGTGCCAGCAGCCAGGGTAAACCGGGACAGGGGCACAATGAGCAGTTCTTC. V is TRBV11-1 and J is TRBJ2-1; 10 positions match TRBD1. The CDR3 has 17 residues. Germline values: CDR1 SGHAT, CDR2 FQDESV (reference sequence). Trimming took 5 bases from V and 5 from J; bases not matched to a gene: 12.

The chain is built from TRBV29-1 and TRBJ1-2, with D perhaps TRBD1 (5 bases). V lost 3 bases and J lost 0, with 17 bases in between. CDR3 length: 16 amino acids. The germline V gene has CDR1 SQVTM and CDR2 ANQGSEA. The CDR3 bases are TGCAGCGTTGATATGGGGCTGGACCTTTCTAACTATGGCTACACCTTC. Amino acid sequence: CSVDMGLDLSNYGYTF. Full variable domain (missing parts from reference TRBV29-1 and TRBJ1-2): SAVISQKPSRDICQRGTSLTIQCQVDSQVTMMFWYRQQPGQSLTLIATANQGSEATYESGFVIDKFPISRPNLTFSTLTVSNMSPEDSSIYLCSVDMGLDLSNYGYTFGSGTRLTVV.

CDR3 region: CASGFWRPGANVLTF. Written as DNA, the CDR3 is TGTGCTAGTGGTTTTTGGCGGCCTGGGGCCAACGTCCTGACTTTC. This chain links TRBV12-5 with TRBJ2-6; D ambiguous. V was clipped by 3 bases and J by 2 bases, with 8 bases between them. The CDR3 has 15 residues. In germline, CDR1 is LGHNT, CDR2 FRNRAP.

This clonotype occurred a few times. The chain couples TRBV16 to TRBJ2-1, with no clear D. Germline lookup yields CDR1 KGHSY and CDR2 FQNENV. This CDR3 comprises 13 residues. Between the trimmed V and J ends, which lost 1 base and 10 bases, there was a span of 11 bases. CDR3 sequence reads: CASSQWQGLEQFF. The CDR3 DNA follows: TGTGCCAGCAGCCAATGGCAAGGTCTGGAGCAGTTCTTC.

The chain recombines TRBV29-1 with TRBJ2-5; 10 bases are a match to TRBD2. This CDR3 region has 15 residues. The trim removed 1 base at V and 4 bases at J, leaving 6 bases unmatched. Germline V gene lookup returns CDR1 SQVTM and CDR2 ANQGSEA. The CDR3 protein is CSVEGQRGGRETQYF. The CDR3 DNA sequence: TGCAGCGTTGAAGGCCAGCGGGGGGGCCGAGAGACCCAGTACTTC. Complete variable domain (other parts from reference TRBV29-1 and TRBJ2-5): SAVISQKPSRDICQRGTSLTIQCQVDSQVTMMFWYRQQPGQSLTLIATANQGSEATYESGFVIDKFPISRPNLTFSTLTVSNMSPEDSSIYLCSVEGQRGGRETQYFGPGTRLLVL.

Ten or more counts support this clonotype. This sequence joins TRBV21-1 and TRBJ2-5; TRBD1, the table's D call, was not compared with the DNA. TRBV21-1 is an annotated pseudogene. This CDR3 comprises 15 residues. CDR3 sequence: CASLGGGRPQETQYF. The CDR3 region has the DNA TGTGCGAGCCTCGGCGGGGGGCGCCCCCAAGAGACCCAGTACTTC.

This chain links TRBV28 with TRBJ2-7; 10 bases line up with TRBD2. Germline-derived CDR1 and CDR2 are MDHEN and SYDVKM. V was clipped by 7 bases and J by 3 bases; unmatched bases: 15. This CDR3 has 17 residues. The CDR3 DNA follows: TGTGCCAGCACCCTGAGGCCTAGCGGGAGTGGGGACTACGAGCAGTACTTC. Protein product: CASTLRPSGSGDYEQYF.

The CDR3 protein is CASSGTSPPYEQYF. The CDR3 DNA reads TGTGCCAGCAGCGGGACTAGCCCCCCCTACGAGCAGTACTTC. The chain has TRBV6-1 and TRBJ2-7; the match to TRBD2 covers 9 bases. The germline CDR1 and CDR2 sequences are MNHNS and SASEGT. V lost 6 bases, J lost 2 bases, and 5 bases stayed unmatched. The CDR3 is 14 residues long.

The chain carries TRBV7-9 and TRBJ2-5, with 7 bases fitting TRBD2. The J call is doubtful: the DNA matches TRBJ2-7 better. Looked up from germline, CDR1 is SEHNR and CDR2 is FQNEAQ (reference sequence). The CDR3 has 15 residues. For the CDR3, the DNA is TGTGCCAGCACCCAACTGGGGGGGGTCATTACCGAGCAGTACTTC. It specifies CASTQLGGVITEQYF.